The clone carrying this TCR beta chain was observed at least ten times. What it binds is not known. Hyperthyroidism in the patients, aged 18 to 65, was newly diagnosed and under 2 months in duration. This sample was taken from a study of T cells in Graves' hyperthyroidism and ophthalmopathy. Study information: Prior to any treatment, at the point of initial diagnosis, peripheral blood was collected. Whole-study findings and limits: Blood held most thyroid clonotypes expanded above 0.001 frequency.

The CDR3 has 13 amino acids. Trimming took off 1 base at V and 5 bases at J, with 7 bases between the two ends. In germline, CDR1 is SGHRS, CDR2 YFSETQ. Amplified regions were TCR beta CDR3 sequences from RNA transcripts. The HTBI primer set was used in a first-round RT-PCR of the TCR CDR3. TCRdb passed the multiplex PCR reads through MiXCR, listing each CDR3 protein once. The sample contains 300,000 or so distinct CDR3 sequences, roughly 17% of which appear only once. The chain combines TRBV5-1 with TRBJ1-5, with D possibly being TRBD1 (5 bases). The receptor comes from a young man with Graves' hyperthyroidism. Sequences were obtained from blood. CDR3 in amino acids: CASSLLGDQPQHF. The CDR3 DNA reads TGCGCCAGCAGCTTGCTGGGGGATCAGCCCCAGCATTTT.